This paragraph reports one T cell receptor beta chain. This sample is drawn from a study of cytomegalovirus exposure and HLA in healthy donors. Turning to the study itself: Both the 120 or so validation repertoires and the approximately 670 first-cohort repertoires used the same platform, as reported by a later analysis.

The length of the CDR3 is 16 residues. V lost 2 bases and J 2 bases, leaving 14 bases between the germline ends. Germline CDR1 SGHTA, CDR2 FQGNSA. Repertoires were generated with immunoSEQ multiplex PCR, while TCRdb's copy carries only in-frame clones and drops some. Altogether some 240,000 clones are present, over 65% being singletons, with the ten largest covering roughly 5.4%. The chain employs TRBV7-2 and TRBJ2-3; D possibly corresponds to TRBD1 (7 bases). This clonotype was sampled from a woman younger than 35 in good health and CMV-seronegative. What was sequenced was PBMCs. CDR3 sequence reads: CASSLQGGDFTDTQYF. The CDR3 DNA reads TGTGCCAGCAGCTTACAGGGGGGCGACTTCACAGATACGCAGTATTTT. The full variable domain, in which reference TRBV7-2 and TRBJ2-3 provide the parts outside the CDR3, is GAGVSQSPSNKVTEKGKDVELRCDPISGHTALYWYRQSLGQGLEFLIYFQGNSAPDKSGLPSDRFSAERTGGSVSTLTIQRTQQEDSAVYLCASSLQGGDFTDTQYFGPGTRLTVL.